Shown below are 7 T cell receptor beta chains from a single sample sequenced in a study of cytomegalovirus exposure and HLA in healthy donors. Primers for the PCR totalled 60 Vbeta and 13 Jbeta. Clones were read by immunoSEQ multiplex PCR, and TCRdb kept only the in-frame ones, dropping some. The sample lists roughly 130,000 clones, more than 80% occurring once. Sample: PBMCs. The receptors originated from a man aged 25-45 years in good health and CMV-seronegative.

This chain joins TRBV29-1 and TRBJ2-4; 8 nucleotides align to TRBD1. V lost 4 bases, J lost 6 bases, and 5 bases stayed unmatched. Per the germline V gene, CDR1 is SQVTM and CDR2 is ANQGSEA. The CDR3 consists of 13 residues. The chain's CDR3 is CSVGTGGGNIQYF. As DNA, the CDR3 is TGCAGCGTTGGAACAGGGGGTGGAAACATTCAGTACTTC.

The V gene is TRBV9, the J gene TRBJ1-2; perhaps TRBD1 as D (5 bases). This CDR3 has 14 amino acids. V dropped 0 bases and J dropped 5 bases, with 11 bases sitting between them. Germline assignment: CDR1 SGDLS and CDR2 YYNGEE. The CDR3 loop reads CASSVGETAYGYTF. CDR3 bases: TGTGCCAGCAGCGTAGGAGAGACAGCTTATGGCTACACCTTC.

J is TRBJ2-2 and V is TRBV30; D perhaps matches TRBD1 (6 bases). Trimming pared 1 base from V and 1 base from J, leaving 10 bases between. The germline gives CDR1 GTSNPN, CDR2 SVGIG (reference sequence). This CDR3 spans 15 amino acids. CDR3 sequence reads: CAWSAGVGNTGELFF. CDR3 DNA sequence: TGTGCCTGGAGTGCAGGGGTGGGGAACACCGGGGAGCTGTTTTTT.

This sequence joins TRBV7-2 and TRBJ2-7; a possible D gene is TRBD2 (5 bases). Germline CDR1 reads SGHTA; CDR2 reads FQGNSA. V was shortened by 5 bases and J by 0 bases, with 17 bases between the two germline ends. The CDR3 sequence is 16 residues long. The CDR3 DNA reads as TGTGCCAGCAGCCTCCGGGGAGCGCCCAACTCCTACGAGCAGTACTTC. Translating gives CASSLRGAPNSYEQYF.

V gene TRBV7-9 combines with J gene TRBJ1-2; D is unresolved. The CDR3 sequence is 14 residues long. CDR1 and CDR2 (germline): SEHNR, FQNEAQ (reference sequence). V gave up 0 bases and J gave up 5 bases, with 10 bases separating them. The chain's CDR3 is CASSLARGDYGYTF. CDR3 DNA sequence: TGTGCCAGCAGCTTAGCACGGGGAGATTATGGCTACACCTTC.

The V gene is TRBV6-6, the J gene TRBJ1-5, with TRBD1 matching 7 bases. The CDR3 has 14 residues. CDR1 and CDR2 from the germline V gene are MNHNY and SVGAGI (reference sequence). V gave up 5 bases and J gave up 5 bases; unmatched junction bases: 6. CDR3 DNA sequence: TGTGCCAGCAGTCGTCAGGGGGGCGATCAGCCCCAGCATTTT. It encodes CASSRQGGDQPQHF.

The rearrangement links TRBV28 to TRBJ1-5; TRBD1 is a possible D gene (5 bases). V lost 8 bases, J lost 0 bases, and 20 bases lay in between. This CDR3 is 17 amino acids long. The germline V gene has CDR1 MDHEN and CDR2 SYDVKM. CDR3 nucleotide sequence: TGTGCCAGCCCTCCCGGGGGAAGGGTAGATAGCAATCAGCCCCAGCATTTT. Amino acid sequence: CASPPGGRVDSNQPQHF.